These T cell receptor beta chains were read from a single sample in a study of neurological immune-mediated disorders. TCRdb reprocessed the 5' RACE reads with MiXCR, giving one entry per CDR3 protein. Here the sample spans 50,000 to 80,000 distinct CDR3 sequences, about 4.9% being singletons. The specimen was PBMCs. The origin of the receptors is a man younger than 45 with multiple sclerosis. Each CDR3 is given with its conserved first and last residue. D genes are given only for firm matches. Expanded clones are given a class, and other clones once, few, many or no size at all.

j_gene	v_gene	abundance	d_gene	CDR3nt	CDR3aa
TRBJ2-4	TRBV12-3/TRBV12-4	.	TRBD2	TGTGCCAGCAGCGCAATAACCGGGGGGGAAATTCAGTACTTC	CASSAITGGEIQYF
TRBJ2-1	TRBV27	many	.	TGTGCCAGCAGTAGGGGCTATGAGCAGTTCTTC	CASSRGYEQFF
TRBJ1-4	TRBV5-1	.	.	TGCGCCAGCAGCACGGGGGGACGGGATGAAAAACTGTTTTTT	CASSTGGRDEKLFF
TRBJ1-5	TRBV27	many	TRBD1	TGTGCCAGCACCTCGATCAGGGGGGGTACGATTCAGCCCCAGCATTTT	CASTSIRGGTIQPQHF
TRBJ1-4	TRBV4-1	many	.	TGCGCCAGCAGCCTCAACACGGCAACTAATGAAAAACTGTTTTTT	CASSLNTATNEKLFF
TRBJ1-1	TRBV10-3	.	.	TGTGCCATCAGTGCAAATCCCGACAGGAAGAACACTGAAGCTTTCTTT	CAISANPDRKNTEAFF
TRBJ2-5	TRBV29-1	many	TRBD1	TGCAGCGGGGGGACAGCGATGAGCGAGACCCAGTACTTC	CSGGTAMSETQYF
TRBJ1-5	TRBV5-1	.	.	TGCGCCAGCAGCGGGGGACGGCAGATCCTTAGCAATCAGCCCCAGCATTTT	CASSGGRQILSNQPQHF
TRBJ2-2	TRBV7-9	many	.	TGTGCCAGCAGCCCGAGTGGCCTGAAAACCGGGGAGCTGTTTTTT	CASSPSGLKTGELFF
TRBJ2-4	TRBV5-1	.	TRBD2	TGCGCCAGCAGCTTGGCCCCGAGCGGGGGGGTAGCCAAAAACATTCAGTACTTC	CASSLAPSGGVAKNIQYF
TRBJ1-2	TRBV2	many	.	TGTGCCAGCAGCGGTTCATATGGCTACACCTTC	CASSGSYGYTF
TRBJ1-1	TRBV6-1	few	TRBD1	TGTGCCACCCTGCGGACAGGGGGAAGAACTGAAGCTTTCTTT	CATLRTGGRTEAFF
TRBJ2-7	TRBV20-1	.	.	TGCAGTGCGCCCGGACGGGACTCCCTCGGTGAGCAGTACTTC	CSAPGRDSLGEQYF
TRBJ2-4	TRBV5-5	many	.	TGTGCCAGCAGCCCGGGACACCTTATAGCCAAAAACATTCAGTACTTC	CASSPGHLIAKNIQYF
TRBJ2-3	TRBV5-1	many	.	TGCGCCAGCAGCTTGATTAGCGAAGCGCAGTATTTT	CASSLISEAQYF
TRBJ2-3	TRBV20-1	many	TRBD2	TGCAGTGCTAGAGCCGGGGGGGCTAGCGCTACGCAGTATTTT	CSARAGGASATQYF
TRBJ2-3	TRBV6-5	many	.	TGTGCCAGCAGTTACTCGAACCCCCCCACAGATACGCAGTATTTT	CASSYSNPPTDTQYF
TRBJ1-5	TRBV12-3/TRBV12-4	.	.	TGTGCCAGCAGTTCGGGACTGAGCAATCAGCCCCAGCATTTT	CASSSGLSNQPQHF
TRBJ2-5	TRBV3-1	many	TRBD2	TGTGCCAGCAGCCAGGATTTCAGGGAGGGGTACCAAGAGACCCAGTACTTC	CASSQDFREGYQETQYF
TRBJ2-7	TRBV6-1	.	TRBD2	TGTGCCGTCTCTAGCGGGGGTTACGAGCAGTACTTC	CAVSSGGYEQYF
TRBJ1-1	TRBV5-1	many	.	TGCGCCAGCAGCTTGGTGCAGGGTGCAGGGGTCACTGAAGCTTTCTTT	CASSLVQGAGVTEAFF
TRBJ1-1	TRBV25-1	few	.	TGTGCCAGCAGTGAATTCCCGGGGAACACTGAAGCTTTCTTT	CASSEFPGNTEAFF
TRBJ1-5	TRBV24-1	many	.	TGTGCCCCCTTGGGCGGGGCCCAGCCCCAGCATTTT	CAPLGGAQPQHF
TRBJ2-6	TRBV10-3	many	.	TGTGCCATCAGGGGGTCCTTAGTGAGCTCTGGGGCCAACGTCCTGACTTTC	CAIRGSLVSSGANVLTF
TRBJ1-2	TRBV20-1	many	.	TGCAGTGCTAGAGCCCCGACGAACTATGGCTACACCTTC	CSARAPTNYGYTF
TRBJ2-1	TRBV12-3/TRBV12-4	many	.	TGTGCCAGCAGTTCATGGTCTGGGGGGATCTACAATGAGCAGTTCTTC	CASSSWSGGIYNEQFF
TRBJ1-1	TRBV14	many	.	TGTGCCAGCAGCCAGTTCAGGAACACTGAAGCTTTCTTT	CASSQFRNTEAFF
TRBJ2-3	TRBV20-1	many	TRBD2	TGCAGTGCTAGCCGTCACCCTGGACTAGCGGGGCGAGATACGCAGTATTTT	CSASRHPGLAGRDTQYF
TRBJ1-2	TRBV5-1	few	.	TGCGCCAGCAGCCCAGGAAACTATGGCTACACCTTC	CASSPGNYGYTF
TRBJ1-5	TRBV5-5	.	.	TGTGCCAGCAGCTCCCCCGGATCAGGGTACCAGCATTTT	CASSSPGSGYQHF
TRBJ2-3	TRBV5-1	many	.	TGCGCCAGCAGCTCCGGTAGGGGGACCACAGATACGCAGTATTTT	CASSSGRGTTDTQYF
TRBJ2-1	TRBV7-3	many	TRBD2	TGTGCCAGCAGCACCACGGGGGGATCCTACAATGAGCAGTTCTTC	CASSTTGGSYNEQFF
TRBJ1-1	TRBV6-5	many	.	TGTGCCAGCAGTTACTCAGGATCTGAAGCTTTCTTT	CASSYSGSEAFF
TRBJ1-2	TRBV5-6	many	.	TGTGCCAGCAGCCCCGGGAGTTTCTATGGCTACACCTTC	CASSPGSFYGYTF
TRBJ2-3	TRBV6-4	many	TRBD2	TGTGCCAGCAGTGACTCGAACGGGGGGGTGGATACGCAGTATTTT	CASSDSNGGVDTQYF
TRBJ1-1	TRBV12-3/TRBV12-4	many	.	TGTGCCAGCAGTTTTTATTACTTGAACACTGAAGCTTTCTTT	CASSFYYLNTEAFF
TRBJ1-1	TRBV9	many	TRBD1	TGTGCCAGCAGCCTTTATGAGGGGGCAACTGAAGCTTTCTTT	CASSLYEGATEAFF
TRBJ1-1	TRBV20-1	many	.	TGCAGTGCTAGTGAACAAGGCTACACTGAAGCTTTCTTT	CSASEQGYTEAFF
TRBJ1-6	TRBV5-1	many	.	TGCGCCAGCAGCTTGGCCGGGAGCTCCTATAATTCACCCCTCCACTTT	CASSLAGSSYNSPLHF
TRBJ2-2	TRBV7-3	few	.	TGTGCCAGCAGCTACGGAAAGGGCGCCGGGGAGCTGTTTTTT	CASSYGKGAGELFF
TRBJ2-1	TRBV7-3	.	.	TGTGCCAGCACCCTCAGTCCAGGTTCGGATGAGCAGTTCTTC	CASTLSPGSDEQFF
TRBJ2-2	TRBV4-1	many	.	TGCGCCAGCAGCCAAGATCGCAGGAAACCCTACCTAAACACCGGGGAGCTGTTTTTT	CASSQDRRKPYLNTGELFF
TRBJ1-2	TRBV18	many	TRBD1	TGTGCCAGCTCACCATTGGGTATCCAGGGGGATTTGGACTATGGCTACACCTTC	CASSPLGIQGDLDYGYTF
TRBJ2-1	TRBV5-5	few	.	TGTGCCAGCAGCTTGTCGGGGATCCAGAATGAGCAGTTCTTC	CASSLSGIQNEQFF
TRBJ1-2	TRBV7-9	many	TRBD1	TGTGCCAGCAGCTTAGTCCGGGACAGGGGGGTTAAAGGCTACACCTTC	CASSLVRDRGVKGYTF
TRBJ2-1	TRBV5-1	few	TRBD2	TGCGCCAGCAGCTTTGGCCTAGCGGGGGAAAATGAGCAGTTCTTC	CASSFGLAGENEQFF
TRBJ1-6	TRBV9	few	.	TGTGCCAGCAGCGTAGGAGGGACTTCACCCCTCCACTTT	CASSVGGTSPLHF
TRBJ1-2	TRBV12-3/TRBV12-4	many	.	TGTGCCAGCAGCCCCACCCCGGGACACCTCCCTAGGGCCCCTACCTTC	CASSPTPGHLPRAPTF
TRBJ2-1	TRBV12-3/TRBV12-4	.	.	TGTGCCAGCAGTTTCGTCCTCTTCCAGGGTATCAATGAGCAGTTCTTC	CASSFVLFQGINEQFF
TRBJ2-7	TRBV29-1	many	.	TGCAGCGGGGGCCGGGACAACTACGAGCAGTACTTC	CSGGRDNYEQYF
TRBJ1-5	TRBV15	few	TRBD1	TGTGCCACCAGCAGGACGACAGGGCGCCTGACCACCCAGAATTTT	CATSRTTGRLTTQNF
TRBJ2-3	TRBV2	many	.	TGTGCCAGCAGTGATCAGCGGCCTTTACCCACAGATACGCAGTATTTT	CASSDQRPLPTDTQYF
TRBJ1-6	TRBV4-2	many	.	TGTGCCAGCAGCCCCTTGAGAATTGGACAGCAGCAGAATTCACCCCTCCACTTT	CASSPLRIGQQQNSPLHF
TRBJ1-6	TRBV9	many	.	TGTGCCAGCAGGGCGGGGACGGGGGGCTATTCACCCCTCCACTTT	CASRAGTGGYSPLHF
TRBJ1-4	TRBV5-1	many	.	TGCGCCAGCAGCTTGGCCCAGGCTCAGGAGAAACTGTTTTTT	CASSLAQAQEKLFF
TRBJ1-5	TRBV3-1	many	.	TGTGCCAGCAGCCTAGGACGGTATAGCAATCAGCCCCAGCATTTT	CASSLGRYSNQPQHF
TRBJ1-3	TRBV10-3	many	.	TGTGCCACCAAAGGGACATTCGGAAACACCATATATTTT	CATKGTFGNTIYF